This T cell receptor (beta chain) was obtained from a study of PD-1 blockade in mismatch repair-deficient tumors. TCR sequencing covered a few patients who responded to pembrolizumab. General study findings and limits: Tumor-resident clones, often undetectable pretreatment in blood, expanded then contracted after pembrolizumab.

Assay: immunoSEQ multiplex PCR; the TCRdb copy retains only in-frame clones and omits some. The sample includes about 79,000 clones, 65% to 85% seen only once; the top ten take approximately 5.1%. With respect to this clone: Its antigen is unidentified.

With V trimmed by 5 bases and J by 3 bases, 2 bases remained unmatched. Germline V gives CDR1 SGHNT, CDR2 YENEEA. This CDR3 contains 13 residues. This sequence originates from an adult with mismatch repair-deficient cancer. The source was peripheral blood, collected 44 weeks after starting pembrolizumab. The rearrangement links TRBV11-3 to TRBJ2-5; TRBD1 aligns across 8 bases. The CDR3 reads CASSLDREETQYF. The DNA for the CDR3 is TGTGCCAGCAGCCTGGACAGGGAAGAGACCCAGTACTTC.